Below, 20 T cell receptor beta chains from the same sample are listed, as sequenced in a study of early T cells in non-severe SARS-CoV-2 infection. TCRdb reprocessed the 5' RACE reads with MiXCR, giving one entry per CDR3 protein. The repertoire includes around 25,000 distinct CDR3 sequences, roughly 4.9% of them detected once, and 10% to 13% sits in the top ten. The sample was whole blood. The origin of the receptors is an adult who was a healthcare worker with PCR-confirmed SARS-CoV-2 infection or an uninfected control (not recorded which).

The CDR3 here is CSAAVQGRQPQHF. CDR3 sequence (DNA): TGCAGTGCTGCAGTCCAGGGTAGACAGCCCCAGCATTTT. The chain employs TRBV20-1 and TRBJ1-5; D possibly corresponds to TRBD1 (5 bases). The CDR3 covers 13 residues. Germline CDR1 DFQATT, CDR2 SNEGSKA (reference sequence). Trimming pared 5 bases from V and 7 bases from J, leaving 15 bases between.

This clonotype came up many times. The genes are TRBV28 and TRBJ2-5, with 7 nucleotides matching TRBD2. Looked up from germline, CDR1 is MDHEN and CDR2 is SYDVKM. The ends lost 6 bases at V and 8 bases at J; junction bases unmatched: 6. CDR3 length: 12 residues. The CDR3 coding sequence is TGTGCCAGCAGGGGGACTACGGGAACCCAGTACTTC. Its protein product is CASRGTTGTQYF.

This clonotype came up a few times. The chain joins TRBV2 to TRBJ2-4; D unclear. The CDR3 is 18 amino acids. V dropped 2 bases and J dropped 1 base, with 18 bases sitting between them. In germline, CDR1 is SNHLY, CDR2 FYNNEI. The CDR3 coding sequence is TGTGCCAGCAGTGAAATGGGTATTTCCCGTGTCGCCAAAAACATTCAGTACTTC. This codes for CASSEMGISRVAKNIQYF.

This clonotype was detected ten times or more. This chain joins TRBV29-1 and TRBJ2-1, with D possibly being TRBD1 (6 bases). The germline V and J ends were trimmed by 3 bases and 9 bases, with 15 bases remaining between them. The CDR3 has 13 residues. The germline V gene encodes CDR1 SQVTM and CDR2 ANQGSEA. Written as DNA, the CDR3 is TGCAGCGTTGAGCCGATACAGGGCGGTGAGCAGTTCTTC. Encoded protein: CSVEPIQGGEQFF.

This clonotype was detected ten times or more. This chain uses TRBV7-6 with TRBJ2-1; D gene unclear. The CDR3 is 12 amino acids. The V gene lost 1 base and the J gene lost 10 bases, with 8 bases spanning the gap. Germline V gene data show CDR1 as SGHVS and CDR2 as FNYEAQ. DNA for the CDR3: TGTGCCAGCAGCTTAGTAGGGCCAGAGCAGTTCTTC. Translated: CASSLVGPEQFF.

This chain connects TRBV30 to TRBJ2-6; D unclear. Germline values: CDR1 GTSNPN, CDR2 SVGIG (reference sequence). The CDR3 extends over 12 amino acids. V shed 4 bases and J shed 0 bases, with 1 base lying between them. CDR3 in amino acids: CAWNSGANVLTF. DNA of the CDR3: TGTGCCTGGAACTCTGGGGCCAACGTCCTGACTTTC.

V and J are TRBV9 and TRBJ2-3, with a tentative D call TRBD1 (5 bases). The germline V gene encodes CDR1 SGDLS and CDR2 YYNGEE. V shed 0 bases and J shed 1 base, with 9 bases lying between them. The CDR3 has 15 amino acids. CDR3 bases: TGTGCCAGCAGCGTAGCAGGGATCCGCACAGATACGCAGTATTTT. Protein sequence: CASSVAGIRTDTQYF.

The sample holds many counts of this clonotype. V gene TRBV6-5 combines with J gene TRBJ2-2; unclear D gene. V gave up 4 bases and J gave up 0 bases, with 12 bases separating them. The CDR3 has 16 amino acids. CDR1 and CDR2 from the germline V gene are MNHEY and SVGAGI. The CDR3 region has the DNA TGTGCCAGCAGTTTCCAAAAACAGCCGAACACCGGGGAGCTGTTTTTT. Protein: CASSFQKQPNTGELFF.

This sequence joins TRBV20-1 and TRBJ2-7; D uncertain. The CDR3 totals 12 residues. V was clipped by 2 bases and J by 0 bases, with 5 bases between them. Germline loops: CDR1 DFQATT, CDR2 SNEGSKA (reference sequence). CDR3 residues: CSARTVSYEQYF. CDR3 sequence (DNA): TGCAGTGCTAGAACGGTCTCCTACGAGCAGTACTTC.

This clonotype occurred many times. The gene calls are TRBV7-2 and TRBJ1-6; 7 nucleotides align to TRBD1. CDR3 length: 15 amino acids. V lost 5 bases and J lost 5; bases outside the gene matches: 6. Germline-derived CDR1 and CDR2 are SGHTA and FQGNSA. DNA for the CDR3: TGTGCCAGCAGCATAGGGACAGCTAATAATTCACCCCTCCACTTT. It is translated as CASSIGTANNSPLHF.

Comments on this clonotype: The junction departs from the called germline gene at one end, perhaps through a read error. The V call is TRBV10-3, the J call TRBJ2-7, with 7 bases that match TRBD1. In germline, CDR1 is ENHRY, CDR2 SYGVKD. The CDR3 spans 11 residues. In DNA, the CDR3 is TGTGCCATCCGGGACAGCTACGAGCAGCACTTC. It yields the protein CAIRDSYEQHF.

This clonotype was found many times. This chain links TRBV5-1 with TRBJ2-5; D ambiguous. CDR1 is SGHRS, CDR2 YFSETQ, per germline. V was trimmed by 0 bases and J by 1 base, leaving 13 bases between them. The CDR3 totals 16 residues. CDR3 nucleotide sequence: TGCGCCAGCAGCTTGGCCTCCGACATCTCCCAAGAGACCCAGTACTTC. This translates into CASSLASDISQETQYF. Full variable domain (remainder filled in from reference TRBV5-1 and TRBJ2-5): KAGVTQTPRYLIKTRGQQVTLSCSPISGHRSVSWYQQTPGQGLQFLFEYFSETQRNKGNFPGRFSGRQFSNSRSEMNVSTLELGDSALYLCASSLASDISQETQYFGPGTRLLVL.

This clonotype was seen repeatedly, ten times or more. This chain connects TRBV12-3 or TRBV12-4 to TRBJ1-5, with D perhaps TRBD1 (6 bases). The CDR3 spans 13 residues. The germline V and J ends were trimmed by 5 bases and 4 bases, with 9 bases remaining between them. The CDR3 nucleotides are TGTGCCAGCAGTCTCGGGACAAATCAGCCCCAGCATTTT. Translating it yields CASSLGTNQPQHF.

The rearrangement uses TRBV24-1 and TRBJ2-1, with 12 bases that match TRBD2. After removal of 2 bases from V and 6 bases from J, the junction contained 7 bases not matched to a gene. CDR3 length: 17 residues. The germline V gene encodes CDR1 KGHDR and CDR2 SFDVKD. CDR3 loop: CATSDSLPSGRVNEQFF. The CDR3 nucleotides are TGTGCCACCAGTGATTCCCTTCCTAGCGGGAGGGTCAATGAGCAGTTCTTC.

This clonotype was detected many times. This chain links TRBV3-1 with TRBJ2-1; D possibly uses TRBD1 or TRBD2 (6 bases each). Per the germline V gene, CDR1 is LGHDT and CDR2 is YNNKEL (reference sequence). The V end lost 0 bases, the J end lost 7 bases, and 19 bases lay between the germline ends. The CDR3 is 17 residues long. The CDR3 reads CASSQDPRQRGGNEQFF. The CDR3 coding sequence is TGTGCCAGCAGCCAAGATCCCCGACAGCGAGGGGGGAATGAGCAGTTCTTC.

This clonotype was recorded a few times. The chain couples TRBV3-1 to TRBJ1-1, with unresolved D. CDR1 is LGHDT, CDR2 YNNKEL, per germline (reference sequence). The CDR3 has 12 amino acids. Trimming pared 1 base from V and 7 bases from J, leaving 7 bases between. As DNA, the CDR3 is TGTGCCAGCAGCCAAGGATCTATTGAAGCTTTCTTT. This gives the protein CASSQGSIEAFF.

In this sample, this clonotype turned up many times. The chain carries TRBV18 and TRBJ2-2; D is unresolved. Germline CDR1 KGHSH, CDR2 LQKENI. The CDR3 is made up of 15 amino acids. Trimming took off 3 bases at V and 2 bases at J, with 10 bases between the two ends. CDR3 sequence reads: CASSPARANTGELFF. The CDR3 DNA is TGTGCCAGCTCACCTGCACGGGCCAACACCGGGGAGCTGTTTTTT.

This clonotype was seen only a few times. The chain has TRBV3-1 and TRBJ2-7; 7 positions agree with TRBD1. The germline V gene encodes CDR1 LGHDT and CDR2 YNNKEL (reference sequence). There are 14 residues in the CDR3. The V segment lost 4 bases and the J segment 2 bases; nucleotides outside the gene matches: 5. The CDR3 nucleotides are TGTGCCAGCAGCCGTGGGACAGTACCCTACGAGCAGTACTTC. Protein product: CASSRGTVPYEQYF.

The chain couples TRBV4-2 to TRBJ2-1; perhaps D is TRBD1 or TRBD2 (6 bases each). Trimming took 0 bases from V and 0 from J, leaving 15 bases between them. Germline CDR1 is LGHNA and CDR2 is YNFKEQ. The length of the CDR3 is 18 residues. The CDR3 reads CASSQDVRGESSYNEQFF. In nucleotides, the CDR3 is TGTGCCAGCAGCCAAGATGTAAGGGGGGAGAGCTCCTACAATGAGCAGTTCTTC.

Ten or more counts support this clonotype. The rearrangement links TRBV4-2 to TRBJ2-5; 8 bases align to TRBD2. CDR3 size: 15 residues. Germline CDR1 LGHNA, CDR2 YNFKEQ. J was trimmed by 2 bases and V by 5 bases; bases with no gene match: 7. CDR3 region: CASSAAGGSQETQYF. Here the CDR3 DNA reads TGTGCCAGCAGCGCGGCGGGAGGAAGTCAAGAGACCCAGTACTTC.